Presented here are 9 T cell receptor beta chains from one specimen sequenced in a study of T-cell memory formation after mild COVID-19. TCRdb re-called the 5' RACE reads through MiXCR, storing one row per CDR3 protein. This sample has hundreds of thousands of distinct CDR3 sequences; approximately 23% occur once, and the top ten carry 12%. The sequenced sample consisted of PBMCs or a T cell subset sorted from them (not recorded which). The receptor source for this set is an adult woman who had mild COVID-19 (a few samples of this study predate the infection). Cell type and time point are not known.

This clonotype was seen at least ten times. V and J are TRBV5-1 and TRBJ2-3; no reliable D call. The CDR3 loop spans 13 amino acids. Germline-derived CDR1 and CDR2 are SGHRS and YFSETQ. V lost 0 bases and J 2 bases, leaving 4 bases between the germline ends. The CDR3 here is CASSLVPTDTQYF. The CDR3 region has the DNA TGCGCCAGCAGCTTGGTCCCCACAGATACGCAGTATTTT.

This clonotype has just one count. The genes are TRBV7-2 and TRBJ1-2; 7 bases agree with TRBD1. With V trimmed by 1 base and J by 7 bases, 9 bases remained unmatched. There are 15 residues in the CDR3. CDR1 is SGHTA and CDR2 is FQGNSA in the germline V gene. The CDR3 loop is CASSLDFGTVAGYTF. CDR3 nucleotides: TGTGCCAGCAGCTTAGATTTTGGGACAGTAGCTGGCTACACCTTC. Full variable domain (missing parts from reference TRBV7-2 and TRBJ1-2): GAGVSQSPSNKVTEKGKDVELRCDPISGHTALYWYRQSLGQGLEFLIYFQGNSAPDKSGLPSDRFSAERTGGSVSTLTIQRTQQEDSAVYLCASSLDFGTVAGYTFGSGTRLTVV.

The chain employs TRBV29-1 and TRBJ1-1, with 7 nucleotides matching TRBD1. Germline values: CDR1 SQVTM, CDR2 ANQGSEA. This CDR3 is built from 13 residues. J was trimmed by 3 bases and V by 7 bases; bases with no gene match: 8. CDR3 sequence (DNA): TGCAGCGATGTCGACAGGGTCGACACTGAAGCTTTCTTT. This translates into CSDVDRVDTEAFF.

The chain uses TRBV27 and TRBJ1-1; D call uncertain. Germline CDR1 and CDR2: MNHEY and SMNVEV (reference sequence). The CDR3 length is 12 residues. V was cut by 5 bases and J by 7 bases, with 11 bases left in between. The chain's CDR3 is CASSPRIGEAFF. As DNA, the CDR3 is TGTGCCAGCAGTCCGCGGATAGGTGAAGCTTTCTTT.

This clonotype was found a few times. An end of the junction does not agree with germline; a read error may underlie this. The chain uses TRBV2 and TRBJ1-4, with a possible D match to TRBD1 (6 bases). Germline V gene data show CDR1 as SNHLY and CDR2 as FYNNEI. The CDR3 runs to 12 residues. The CDR3 loop reads CAGRGYSEKLFF. In DNA form, the CDR3 reads TGTGCCGGCAGGGGTTACAGTGAAAAACTGTTTTTT.

This sequence joins TRBV18 and TRBJ1-2, with D perhaps matching TRBD1 (5 bases). This CDR3 is 15 amino acids long. Trimming took off 3 bases at V and 0 bases at J, with 11 bases between the two ends. CDR1 is KGHSH, CDR2 LQKENI, per germline. Here the CDR3 reads CASSPWDGANYGYTF. CDR3 nucleotides: TGTGCCAGCTCACCGTGGGACGGAGCTAACTATGGCTACACCTTC.

The chain has TRBV24-1 and TRBJ2-5; a possible D gene is TRBD2 (5 bases). Looked up from germline, CDR1 is KGHDR and CDR2 is SFDVKD. V gave up 3 bases and J gave up 5 bases, with 12 bases separating them. This CDR3 has 14 residues. This chain's CDR3 is CATSDTTSGETQYF. In DNA, the CDR3 is TGTGCCACCAGTGATACAACTTCGGGGGAGACCCAGTACTTC.

This clonotype occurred a few times. This chain's CDR3 is CASSNSGTGGAGANSPLHF. Here the CDR3 DNA reads TGTGCCAGCAGCAATTCCGGGACAGGGGGCGCCGGGGCTAATTCACCCCTCCACTTT. The chain joins TRBV21-1 to TRBJ1-6; the DNA was not compared with TRBD1, the D call given in the table. TRBV21-1 is a listed pseudogene. CDR3 length: 19 residues.

The rearrangement joins TRBV7-3 to TRBJ2-3, with TRBD2 identical over 7 bases. The CDR3 covers 17 residues. V trimming: 5 bases; J trimming: 1 base; junction bases outside the gene matches: 12. Germline lookup yields CDR1 SGHTA and CDR2 FQGTGA. The CDR3 spells CASSLIPSGGRTDTQYF. CDR3 nucleotide sequence: TGTGCCAGCAGCCTCATACCCTCGGGAGGACGCACAGATACGCAGTATTTT.